This T cell receptor beta chain emerged from a study of blood T cell repertoires in COVID-19. Turning to the study itself: The United States, Italy and Spain were the sources of the acute and convalescent COVID-19 samples.

The V gene lost 0 bases and the J gene lost 1 base, with 7 bases spanning the gap. This CDR3 spans 14 amino acids. Germline V lookup: CDR1 SGDLS, CDR2 YYNGEE. As originally analysed: Reference gene primer amplification gave nucleated cell count estimates. Data came from immunoSEQ multiplex PCR; TCRdb stores just in-frame clones and leaves some out. V and J calls and clone size are given by that table; D and trimming were obtained from the DNA. This table holds around 72,000 clones, about four fifths found once. The TCR sequence derives from a woman in her seventies with acute or convalescent COVID-19. The sample comprised peripheral blood. The chain has TRBV9 and TRBJ2-5; no definite D call. The CDR3, as DNA: TGTGCCAGCAGCGTAGGCGGCAGCCAAGAGACCCAGTACTTC. It is translated as CASSVGGSQETQYF.